The 30 T cell receptor beta chains presented below share a single source sample, sequenced in a study of blood T cell repertoires in COVID-19. Profiling relied on immunoSEQ multiplex PCR, and the TCRdb table lists in-frame clones only, not all of them. Of 100,000 to 150,000 clones listed, approximately 88% are singletons. The specimen sequenced was peripheral blood. The receptors here all came from a man aged 45-60 years with acute or convalescent COVID-19.

The rearrangement links TRBV11-2 to TRBJ2-1, with a tentative D call TRBD1 (7 bases). Trimming took 0 bases from V and 9 from J, leaving 12 bases between them. Germline lookup yields CDR1 SGHAT and CDR2 FQNNGV. The CDR3 extends over 14 amino acids. The CDR3 protein is CASSLDRGRREQFF. In DNA form, the CDR3 reads TGTGCCAGCAGCTTAGACAGGGGGAGGCGTGAGCAGTTCTTC.

The chain has TRBV5-1 and TRBJ1-1; tentatively, D is TRBD1 (5 bases). Germline values: CDR1 SGHRS, CDR2 YFSETQ. The CDR3 runs to 13 residues. Trimming shortened V by 0 bases and J by 3 bases, and 6 bases separated the two germline ends. CDR3 protein: CASSLVGDTEAFF. The CDR3 DNA follows: TGCGCCAGCAGCTTGGTAGGGGACACTGAAGCTTTCTTT.

The V gene is TRBV10-3, the J gene TRBJ2-5; D is possibly TRBD1 (6 bases). With 6 bases removed from V and 4 bases from J, the gap between germline ends came to 18 bases. CDR3 length equals 15 residues. Germline lookup yields CDR1 ENHRY and CDR2 SYGVKD. CDR3 amino acids: CAIRTVGGGAETQYF. DNA of the CDR3: TGTGCCATCAGAACTGTAGGGGGTGGAGCAGAGACCCAGTACTTC.

V and J are TRBV27 and TRBJ2-5; no clear D gene. V lost 5 bases and J 5 bases, leaving 12 bases between the germline ends. Germline V gene data show CDR1 as MNHEY and CDR2 as SMNVEV (reference sequence). This CDR3 is built from 13 residues. The CDR3 DNA reads TGTGCCAGCAGTCCGGGTACTGGGGAGACCCAGTACTTC. Amino acids: CASSPGTGETQYF.

The chain couples TRBV23-1 to TRBJ1-2, with a weak D call TRBD1 (5 bases). TRBV23-1 is annotated as an ORF whose role is uncertain. V lost 1 base and J lost 4, with 16 bases in between. The CDR3 sequence is 16 residues long. This CDR3 reads CASSQFGNRSVYGYTF. CDR3 coding DNA: TGCGCCAGCAGTCAATTCGGCAACAGGAGCGTCTATGGCTACACCTTC.

This chain links TRBV28 with TRBJ2-2; a possible D gene is TRBD2 (5 bases). Germline assignment: CDR1 MDHEN and CDR2 SYDVKM. This CDR3 contains 16 residues. V lost 4 bases to trimming and J lost 4 bases, with 16 bases between them. CDR3: CASSSGGSIGTGELFF. In nucleotides, the CDR3 is TGTGCCAGCAGTTCCGGCGGGTCCATCGGCACCGGGGAGCTGTTTTTT.

The chain has TRBV12-3 or TRBV12-4 and TRBJ2-5; D gene uncertain. Deletions cut 8 bases from V and 4 bases from J, with 14 bases between. The CDR3 has 13 residues. The CDR3 DNA sequence: TGTGCCAGCTCGCAGTTTTCGGGAGAGACCCAGTACTTC. Translated, it gives CASSQFSGETQYF.

The genes are TRBV5-4 and TRBJ2-5; weak D call: TRBD2 (6 bases). Germline loops: CDR1 SGHNT, CDR2 YYREEE (reference sequence). The CDR3 is 14 residues long. V gave up 0 bases and J gave up 1 base, with 7 bases separating them. The CDR3 spells CASSLAGGQETQYF. The CDR3 nucleotides read TGTGCCAGCAGCTTGGCCGGGGGCCAAGAGACCCAGTACTTC.

Worth noting for this clone: The same CDR3 also results from other DNA sequences found in this sample. The chain joins TRBV15 to TRBJ1-5, with D tentatively TRBD1 (5 bases). There are 15 residues in the CDR3. The germline V gene has CDR1 LNHNV and CDR2 YYDKDF (reference sequence). The V gene lost 2 bases and the J gene lost 4 bases, with 12 bases spanning the gap. CDR3 DNA sequence: TGTGCCACCAGCAGACCTCAGGGAGGTAATCAGCCCCAGCATTTT. As protein: CATSRPQGGNQPQHF.

The rearrangement joins TRBV9 to TRBJ1-1; weak D call: TRBD1 (5 bases). CDR3 size: 14 residues. Germline V gives CDR1 SGDLS, CDR2 YYNGEE. Trimming left V 1 base short and J 4 bases short, with 11 bases between. The CDR3 loop is CASSVSGIRTEAFF. The CDR3 DNA follows: TGTGCCAGCAGCGTATCAGGGATTCGCACTGAAGCTTTCTTT.

The genes are TRBV6-1 and TRBJ2-5; D is possibly TRBD1 (5 bases). V was shortened by 2 bases and J by 5 bases, with 12 bases between the two germline ends. Per the germline V gene, CDR1 is MNHNS and CDR2 is SASEGT. This CDR3 contains 14 residues. CDR3 nucleotides: TGTGCCAGCAGTGAACAGGGTTTGGGGGAGACCCAGTACTTC. Protein: CASSEQGLGETQYF.

This clone was seen more than once but under ten times. V and J are TRBV7-2 and TRBJ2-3; 10 bases align to TRBD1. The CDR3 totals 16 residues. Germline CDR1 and CDR2: SGHTA and FQGNSA. After removal of 4 bases from V and 9 bases from J, the junction contained 13 bases not matched to a gene. CDR3 sequence reads: CASSSGQGGSRGTQYF. The CDR3 region has the DNA TGTGCCAGCAGCTCTGGACAGGGGGGTTCGAGAGGAACGCAGTATTTT.

The J gene is TRBJ1-1, the V gene TRBV7-3; D is undetermined. Deletions cut 5 bases from V and 5 bases from J, with 12 bases between. Germline V gene lookup returns CDR1 SGHTA and CDR2 FQGTGA. The CDR3 loop spans 13 amino acids. In nucleotides, the CDR3 is TGTGCCAGCAGCCTAGACTTTGGAACTGAAGCTTTCTTT. Protein product: CASSLDFGTEAFF.

This chain links TRBV2 with TRBJ1-6, with 10 nucleotides matching TRBD1. Germline V gene sequence: CDR1 SNHLY, CDR2 FYNNEI. The V and J ends lost 7 bases and 8 bases, in that order; junction bases with no gene match: 8. The CDR3 extends over 15 amino acids. The CDR3 sequence: CASTPGQGFYSPLHF. CDR3 nucleotide sequence: TGTGCCAGCACTCCGGGACAGGGGTTCTATTCACCCCTCCACTTT.

This chain links TRBV10-3 with TRBJ1-1, with 8 nucleotides matching TRBD1. After removal of 4 bases from V and 5 bases from J, the junction contained 6 bases not matched to a gene. The CDR3 consists of 14 residues. Germline CDR1 and CDR2: ENHRY and SYGVKD. CDR3 loop: CAISGGQARTEAFF. DNA of the CDR3: TGTGCCATCAGTGGGGGACAGGCCAGGACTGAAGCTTTCTTT.

This chain uses TRBV25-1 with TRBJ1-4, with 10 bases matching TRBD1. V was pared by 1 base and J by 6 bases, with 2 bases of the junction left unmatched. The CDR3 totals 15 residues. Per the germline V gene, CDR1 is MGHDK and CDR2 is SYGVNS. This CDR3 reads CASSEFGTGDEKLFF. The CDR3 DNA is TGTGCCAGCAGTGAATTTGGGACAGGGGATGAAAAACTGTTTTTT.

The chain links TRBV20-1 to TRBJ1-2, with D possibly matching TRBD1 (5 bases). The germline V gene has CDR1 DFQATT and CDR2 SNEGSKA (reference sequence). The CDR3 is 13 residues long. V was pared by 3 bases and J by 6 bases, with 14 bases between. Here the CDR3 reads CSASRGQTDGYTF. The CDR3 coding sequence is TGCAGTGCTAGTAGGGGTCAGACGGATGGCTACACCTTC.

The table lists this clone with a count of one. This rearrangement joins TRBV10-3 to TRBJ1-1; TRBD1 is a possible D gene (6 bases). Trimming left V 3 bases short and J 3 bases short, with 17 bases between. This CDR3 is 16 amino acids long. Germline V gene data show CDR1 as ENHRY and CDR2 as SYGVKD. CDR3 DNA sequence: TGTGCCATCAGTGAAATACAGGGTCGGGTGGACACTGAAGCTTTCTTT. Its translation: CAISEIQGRVDTEAFF.

The chain employs TRBV9 and TRBJ2-2; TRBD1 might be the D (5 bases). V was shortened by 3 bases and J by 1 base, with 7 bases between the two germline ends. Germline lookup yields CDR1 SGDLS and CDR2 YYNGEE. The CDR3 is 14 amino acids. This CDR3 reads CASSEGRNTGELFF. The DNA for the CDR3 is TGTGCCAGCAGCGAGGGGCGGAACACCGGGGAGCTGTTTTTT. The full variable domain, its missing parts supplied by reference TRBV9 and TRBJ2-2, is DSGVTQTPKHLITATGQRVTLRCSPRSGDLSVYWYQQSLDQGLQFLIQYYNGEERAKGNILERFSAQQFPDLHSELNLSSLELGDSALYFCASSEGRNTGELFFGEGSRLTVL.

V usage is TRBV2 and J usage is TRBJ2-2; D is unresolved. Per germline, CDR1 SNHLY and CDR2 FYNNEI. The CDR3 sequence is 13 residues long. V dropped 7 bases and J dropped 2 bases, with 8 bases sitting between them. As DNA, the CDR3 is TGTGCCAGCAATGGCGGAAACACCGGGGAGCTGTTTTTT. Amino acids: CASNGGNTGELFF.

The V gene is TRBV7-9, the J gene TRBJ1-2; TRBD1 is a possible D gene (5 bases). This CDR3 has 13 residues. CDR1 is SEHNR and CDR2 is FQNEAQ in the germline V gene (reference sequence). The V end lost 4 bases, the J end lost 5 bases, and 11 bases lay between the germline ends. The CDR3 loop reads CASSSGRDYGYTF. CDR3 DNA sequence: TGTGCCAGCAGCTCGGGCAGGGATTATGGCTACACCTTC.

The chain couples TRBV15 to TRBJ1-5, with unresolved D. CDR1 and CDR2 from the germline V gene are LNHNV and YYDKDF (reference sequence). This CDR3 has 14 amino acids. V lost 3 bases to trimming and J lost 3 bases, with 9 bases between them. Written as DNA, the CDR3 is TGTGCCACCAGCAGCCCACCGGTCAATCAGCCCCAGCATTTT. Its translation is CATSSPPVNQPQHF. Supplemented by reference TRBV15 and TRBJ1-5, the full variable domain reads DAMVIQNPRYQVTQFGKPVTLSCSQTLNHNVMYWYQQKSSQAPKLLFHYYDKDFNNEADTPDNFQSRRPNTSFCFLDIRSPGLGDTAMYLCATSSPPVNQPQHFGDGTRLSIL.

V is TRBV7-8 and J is TRBJ1-2, with 7 bases lining up with TRBD1. The CDR3 extends over 17 amino acids. Germline V CDR1 and CDR2: SGHVS, FQNEAQ. V shed 1 base and J 4 bases; nucleotides not matched to a gene: 12. CDR3 loop: CASSLDPTRGRSYGYTF. The CDR3 DNA follows: TGTGCCAGCAGCTTAGACCCTACCAGGGGGAGAAGCTATGGCTACACCTTC.

The genes are TRBV3-1 (or the pseudogene TRBV3-2) and TRBJ1-2; D is unclear. The V and J ends lost 2 bases and 4 bases respectively, with 5 bases between them. CDR3 length equals 12 residues. The V gene's germline CDR1 is LGHDT and CDR2 YNNKEL (reference sequence). In DNA form, the CDR3 reads TGTGCCAGCAGCCAACTAACCTATGGCTACACCTTC. Its protein product is CASSQLTYGYTF.

The genes are TRBV5-1 and TRBJ1-2, with D perhaps TRBD1 (5 bases). Germline CDR1 is SGHRS and CDR2 is YFSETQ. CDR3 length equals 15 residues. V lost 2 bases to trimming and J lost 8 bases, with 19 bases between them. The CDR3 DNA is TGCGCCAGCAGCTTCGACAGAGCAAGAATCGACGGCTACACCTTC. This gives the protein CASSFDRARIDGYTF. The whole variable domain, remainder taken from reference TRBV5-1 and TRBJ1-2, is KAGVTQTPRYLIKTRGQQVTLSCSPISGHRSVSWYQQTPGQGLQFLFEYFSETQRNKGNFPGRFSGRQFSNSRSEMNVSTLELGDSALYLCASSFDRARIDGYTFGSGTRLTVV.

This sequence joins TRBV20-1 and TRBJ1-5; D not resolved. Germline CDR1 is DFQATT and CDR2 is SNEGSKA (reference sequence). This CDR3 is built from 15 residues. V was cut by 3 bases and J by 3 bases, with 15 bases left in between. As DNA, the CDR3 is TGCAGTGCTAGTATCCCAGTTAATATCAATCAGCCCCAGCATTTT. Protein sequence: CSASIPVNINQPQHF.

This chain uses TRBV19 with TRBJ1-6; 9 nucleotides line up with TRBD1. Trimming at V came to 4 bases and at J to 8 bases, leaving 3 bases not matched to a gene. Germline V CDR1 and CDR2: LNHDA, SQIVND (reference sequence). The CDR3 totals 14 residues. The CDR3: CASSRTGVDSPLHF. CDR3 bases: TGTGCCAGTAGTAGGACAGGGGTGGATTCACCCCTCCACTTT. Full variable domain (remainder filled in from reference TRBV19 and TRBJ1-6): DGGITQSPKYLFRKEGQNVTLSCEQNLNHDAMYWYRQDPGQGLRLIYYSQIVNDFQKGDIAEGYSVSREKKESFPLTVTSAQKNPTAFYLCASSRTGVDSPLHFGNGTRLTVT.

The chain recombines TRBV5-1 with TRBJ2-7, with 7 bases identical to TRBD1. J gave up 1 base and V 2 bases, and 3 bases lay outside the gene matches. This CDR3 has 14 amino acids. CDR1 and CDR2 from the germline V gene are SGHRS and YFSETQ. CDR3 in DNA: TGCGCCAGCAGCTTCGGGGACAGTTCCTACGAGCAGTACTTC. It is translated as CASSFGDSSYEQYF. Variable domain in full (rest from reference TRBV5-1 and TRBJ2-7): KAGVTQTPRYLIKTRGQQVTLSCSPISGHRSVSWYQQTPGQGLQFLFEYFSETQRNKGNFPGRFSGRQFSNSRSEMNVSTLELGDSALYLCASSFGDSSYEQYFGPGTRLTVT.

The chain uses TRBV5-4 and TRBJ2-2, with D uncertain. This CDR3 region has 15 residues. CDR1 and CDR2 (germline): SGHNT, YYREEE (reference sequence). The germline V and J ends were trimmed by 4 bases and 0 bases, with 10 bases remaining between them. For the CDR3, the DNA is TGTGCCAGCAGCAGTGGAGAGTCGAACACCGGGGAGCTGTTTTTT. This translates into CASSSGESNTGELFF.

The V gene is TRBV5-1, the J gene TRBJ2-5, with a weak D call TRBD1 (6 bases). V gave up 6 bases and J gave up 2 bases, with 14 bases separating them. This CDR3 has 14 residues. The germline V gene has CDR1 SGHRS and CDR2 YFSETQ. CDR3 sequence reads: CASTPDSNQETQYF. CDR3 DNA: TGCGCCAGCACCCCGGACAGTAATCAAGAGACCCAGTACTTC.